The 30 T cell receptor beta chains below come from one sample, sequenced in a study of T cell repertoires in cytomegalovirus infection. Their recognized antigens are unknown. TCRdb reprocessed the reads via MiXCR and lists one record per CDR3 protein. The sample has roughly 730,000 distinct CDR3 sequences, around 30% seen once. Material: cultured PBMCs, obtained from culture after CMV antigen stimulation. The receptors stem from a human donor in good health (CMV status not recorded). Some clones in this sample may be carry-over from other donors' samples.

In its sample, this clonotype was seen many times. CDR3 sequence reads: CASSPKGGQASGPFF. The CDR3 bases are TGTGCCAGCAGCCCAAAAGGGGGACAGGCTAGCGGGCCTTTCTTT. The chain uses TRBV7-2 and TRBJ1-1; 8 bases fit TRBD1. V gave up 5 bases and J gave up 12 bases; unmatched junction bases: 17. The CDR3 totals 15 residues. Germline lookup yields CDR1 SGHTA and CDR2 FQGNSA.

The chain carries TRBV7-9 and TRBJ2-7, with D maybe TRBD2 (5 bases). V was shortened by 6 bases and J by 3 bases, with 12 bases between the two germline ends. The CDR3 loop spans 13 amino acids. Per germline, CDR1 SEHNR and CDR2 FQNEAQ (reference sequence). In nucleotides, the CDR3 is TGTGCCAGCAGATCTGCCGGAGGCTACGAGCAGTACTTC. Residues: CASRSAGGYEQYF.

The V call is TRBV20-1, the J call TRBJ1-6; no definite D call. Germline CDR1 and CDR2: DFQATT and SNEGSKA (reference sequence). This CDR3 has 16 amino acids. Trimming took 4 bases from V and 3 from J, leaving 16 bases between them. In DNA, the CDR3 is TGCAGTGCTAACCCCCCACCTCCAGGCTATAATTCACCCCTCCACTTT. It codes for CSANPPPPGYNSPLHF.

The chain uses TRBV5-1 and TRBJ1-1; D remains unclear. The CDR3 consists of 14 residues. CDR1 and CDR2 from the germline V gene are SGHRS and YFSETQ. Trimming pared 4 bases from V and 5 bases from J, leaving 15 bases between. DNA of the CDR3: TGCGCCAGCAGCAACCCATCTGGAGGGACTGAAGCTTTCTTT. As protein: CASSNPSGGTEAFF.

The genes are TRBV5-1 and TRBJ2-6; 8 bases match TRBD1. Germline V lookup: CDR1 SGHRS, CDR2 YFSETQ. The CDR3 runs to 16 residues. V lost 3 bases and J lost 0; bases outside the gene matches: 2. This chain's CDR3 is CASSSTGGSGANVLTF. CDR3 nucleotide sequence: TGCGCCAGCAGCTCAACAGGGGGCTCTGGGGCCAACGTCCTGACTTTC.

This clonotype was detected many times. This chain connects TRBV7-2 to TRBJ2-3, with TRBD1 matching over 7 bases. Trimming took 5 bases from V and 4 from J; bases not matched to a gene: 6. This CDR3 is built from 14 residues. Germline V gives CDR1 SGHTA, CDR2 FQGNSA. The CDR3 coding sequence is TGTGCCAGCAGCAAAAGACAGGGCCCAGATACGCAGTATTTT. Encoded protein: CASSKRQGPDTQYF.

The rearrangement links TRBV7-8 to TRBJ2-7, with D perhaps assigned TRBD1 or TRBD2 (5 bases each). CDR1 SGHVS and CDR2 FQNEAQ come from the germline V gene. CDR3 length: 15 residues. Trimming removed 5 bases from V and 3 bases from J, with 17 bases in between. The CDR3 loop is CASSIRGQGDYEQYF. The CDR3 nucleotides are TGTGCCAGCAGCATTCGAGGGCAGGGAGACTACGAGCAGTACTTC.

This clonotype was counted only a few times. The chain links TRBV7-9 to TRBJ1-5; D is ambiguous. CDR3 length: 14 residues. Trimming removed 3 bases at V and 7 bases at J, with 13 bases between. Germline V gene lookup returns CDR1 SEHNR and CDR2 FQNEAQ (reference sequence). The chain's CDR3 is CASSFGGGHQPQHF. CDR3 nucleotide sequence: TGTGCCAGCAGCTTTGGTGGTGGTCACCAGCCCCAGCATTTT.

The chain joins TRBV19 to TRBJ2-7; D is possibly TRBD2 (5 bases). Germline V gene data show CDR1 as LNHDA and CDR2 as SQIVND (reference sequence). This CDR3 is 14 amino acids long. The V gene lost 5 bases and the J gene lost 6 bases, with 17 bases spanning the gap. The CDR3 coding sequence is TGTGCCAGTAGTCTAGCCGGGCTGGGGAGCGAGCAGTACTTC. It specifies CASSLAGLGSEQYF.

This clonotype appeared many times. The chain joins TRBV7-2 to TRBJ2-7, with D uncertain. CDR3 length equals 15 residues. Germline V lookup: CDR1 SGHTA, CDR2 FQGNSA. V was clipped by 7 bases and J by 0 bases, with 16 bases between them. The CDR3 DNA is TGTGCCAGCACCGCCTCGGGTGCCAGCTCCTACGAGCAGTACTTC. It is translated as CASTASGASSYEQYF.

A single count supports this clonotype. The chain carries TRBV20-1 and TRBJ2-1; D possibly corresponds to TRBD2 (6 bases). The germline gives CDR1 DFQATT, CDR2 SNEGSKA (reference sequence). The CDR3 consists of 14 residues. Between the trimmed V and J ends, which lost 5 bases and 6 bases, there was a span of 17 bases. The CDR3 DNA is TGCAGTGCTGTCGCAGCGGGTGGGTCCAATGAGCAGTTCTTC. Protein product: CSAVAAGGSNEQFF.

The CDR3 DNA reads TGTGCCAGCAGCCAAGAGTTGCGGCAGGGGGTCTCAGGGGCCAACGTCCTGACTTTC. Protein: CASSQELRQGVSGANVLTF. V usage is TRBV4-2 and J usage is TRBJ2-6; 7 bases are a match to TRBD1. CDR3 length: 19 amino acids. J gave up 4 bases and V 0 bases, and 12 bases lay outside the gene matches. The germline gives CDR1 LGHNA, CDR2 YNFKEQ.

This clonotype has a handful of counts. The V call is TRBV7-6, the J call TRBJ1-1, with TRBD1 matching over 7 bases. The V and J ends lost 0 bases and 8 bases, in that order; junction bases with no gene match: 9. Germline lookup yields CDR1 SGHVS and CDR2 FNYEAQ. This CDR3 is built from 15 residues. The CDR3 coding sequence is TGTGCCAGCAGCTTAGCGTTTCAGGGGGGTGCAGAAGCTTTCTTT. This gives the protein CASSLAFQGGAEAFF.

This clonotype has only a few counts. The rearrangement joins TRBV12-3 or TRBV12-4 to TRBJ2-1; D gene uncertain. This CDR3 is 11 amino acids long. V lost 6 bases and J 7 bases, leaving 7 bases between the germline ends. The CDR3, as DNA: TGTGCCAGCAGCCATAGAAATGAGCAGTTCTTC. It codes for CASSHRNEQFF.

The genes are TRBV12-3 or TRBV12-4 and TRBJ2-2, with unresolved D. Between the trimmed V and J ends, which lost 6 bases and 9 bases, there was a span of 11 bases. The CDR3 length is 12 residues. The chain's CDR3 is CASSPVARELFF. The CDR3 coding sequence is TGTGCCAGCAGCCCCGTGGCCCGGGAGCTGTTTTTT.

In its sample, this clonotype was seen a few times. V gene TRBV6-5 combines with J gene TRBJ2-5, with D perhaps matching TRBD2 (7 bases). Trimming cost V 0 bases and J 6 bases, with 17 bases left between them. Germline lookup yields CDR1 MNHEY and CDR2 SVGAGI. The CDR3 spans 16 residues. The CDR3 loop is CASSYSVGGRLKTQYF. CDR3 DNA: TGTGCCAGCAGTTACTCGGTGGGGGGGCGCCTAAAGACCCAGTACTTC.

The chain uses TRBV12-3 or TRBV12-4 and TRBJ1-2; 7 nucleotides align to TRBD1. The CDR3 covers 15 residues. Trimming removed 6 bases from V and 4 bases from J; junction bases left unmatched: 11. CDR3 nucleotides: TGTGCCAGCAGCCAACTGGACAGGACGATCTATGGCTACACCTTC. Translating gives CASSQLDRTIYGYTF.

The CDR3 is CASSEVFVSGANVLTF. In DNA form, the CDR3 reads TGTGCCAGCAGTGAAGTTTTCGTCTCTGGGGCCAACGTCCTGACTTTC. The V call is TRBV6-5, the J call TRBJ2-6; D gene ambiguous. CDR1 is MNHEY and CDR2 is SVGAGI in the germline V gene. The CDR3 has 16 amino acids. V lost 5 bases and J lost 0, with 11 bases in between.

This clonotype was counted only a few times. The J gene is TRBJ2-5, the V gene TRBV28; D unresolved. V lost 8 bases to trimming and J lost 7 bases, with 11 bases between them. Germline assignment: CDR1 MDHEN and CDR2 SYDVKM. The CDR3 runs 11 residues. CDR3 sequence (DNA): TGTGCCAGCGGAGTCCCTTCGACCCAGTACTTC. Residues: CASGVPSTQYF.

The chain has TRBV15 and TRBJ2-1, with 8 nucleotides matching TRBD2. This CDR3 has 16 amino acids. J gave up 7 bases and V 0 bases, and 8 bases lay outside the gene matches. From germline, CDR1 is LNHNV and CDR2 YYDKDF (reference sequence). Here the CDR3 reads CATSRDIAGGRNEQFF. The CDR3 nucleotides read TGTGCCACCAGCAGAGATATTGCGGGAGGTAGGAATGAGCAGTTCTTC.

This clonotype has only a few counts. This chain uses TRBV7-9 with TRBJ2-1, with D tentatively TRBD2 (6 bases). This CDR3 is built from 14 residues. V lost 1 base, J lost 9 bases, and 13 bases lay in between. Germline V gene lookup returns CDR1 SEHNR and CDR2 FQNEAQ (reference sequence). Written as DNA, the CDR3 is TGTGCCAGCAGCTTAGGGCGGGATACAAGTGAGCAGTTCTTC. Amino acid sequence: CASSLGRDTSEQFF.

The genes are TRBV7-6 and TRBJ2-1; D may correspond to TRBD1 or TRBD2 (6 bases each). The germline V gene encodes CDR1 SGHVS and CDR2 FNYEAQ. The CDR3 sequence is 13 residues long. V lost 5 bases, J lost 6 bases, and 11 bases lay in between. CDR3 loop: CASSPRGPNEQFF. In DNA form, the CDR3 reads TGTGCCAGCAGCCCCCGGGGGCCCAATGAGCAGTTCTTC.

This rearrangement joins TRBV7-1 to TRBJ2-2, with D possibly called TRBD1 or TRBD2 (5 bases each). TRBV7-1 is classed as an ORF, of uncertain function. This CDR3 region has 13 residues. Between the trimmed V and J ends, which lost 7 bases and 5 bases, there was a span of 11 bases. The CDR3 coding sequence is TGTGCCAGCAACCCGAGGGGAACCGGGGAGCTGTTTTTT. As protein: CASNPRGTGELFF.

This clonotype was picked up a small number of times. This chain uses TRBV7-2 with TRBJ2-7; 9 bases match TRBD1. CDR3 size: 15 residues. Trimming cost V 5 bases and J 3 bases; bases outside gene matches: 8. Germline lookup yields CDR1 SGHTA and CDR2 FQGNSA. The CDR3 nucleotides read TGTGCCAGCAGCACAACGGGACAGGGCAACTACGAGCAGTACTTC. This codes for CASSTTGQGNYEQYF.

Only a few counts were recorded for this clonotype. CDR3 region: CAIRTSGGARETQYF. The CDR3 DNA reads as TGTGCCATCCGGACTAGCGGGGGGGCCAGGGAGACCCAGTACTTC. The chain carries TRBV10-3 and TRBJ2-5, with 15 bases identical to TRBD2. The length of the CDR3 is 15 residues. Germline V gives CDR1 ENHRY, CDR2 SYGVKD. Unmatched junction bases numbered 6, after V lost 8 bases and J lost 5 bases.

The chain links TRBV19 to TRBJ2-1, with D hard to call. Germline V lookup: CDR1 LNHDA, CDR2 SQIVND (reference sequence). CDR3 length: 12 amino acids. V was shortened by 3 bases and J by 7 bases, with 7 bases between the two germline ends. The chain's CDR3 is CASSISLNEQFF. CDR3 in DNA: TGTGCCAGTAGTATCTCATTGAATGAGCAGTTCTTC.

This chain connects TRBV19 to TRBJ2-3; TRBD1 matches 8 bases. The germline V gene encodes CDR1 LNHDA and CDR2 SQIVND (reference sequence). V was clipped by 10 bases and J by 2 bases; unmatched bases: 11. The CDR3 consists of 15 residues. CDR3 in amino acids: CATHPGTGATDTQYF. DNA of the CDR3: TGTGCCACTCACCCCGGGACAGGAGCCACAGATACGCAGTATTTT.

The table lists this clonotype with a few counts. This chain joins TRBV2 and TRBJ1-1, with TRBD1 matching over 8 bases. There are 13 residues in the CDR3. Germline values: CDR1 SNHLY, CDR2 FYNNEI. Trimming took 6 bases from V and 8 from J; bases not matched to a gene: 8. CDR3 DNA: TGTGCCAGCAGCGGCTGGACAGGGACGGAAGCTTTCTTT. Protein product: CASSGWTGTEAFF.

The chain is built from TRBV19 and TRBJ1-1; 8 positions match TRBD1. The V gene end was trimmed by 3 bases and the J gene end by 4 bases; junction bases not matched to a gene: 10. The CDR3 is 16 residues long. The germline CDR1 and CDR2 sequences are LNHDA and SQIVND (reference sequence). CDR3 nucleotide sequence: TGTGCCAGTAGTATGCCCCAGGGGGCGGATGGCACTGAAGCTTTCTTT. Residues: CASSMPQGADGTEAFF. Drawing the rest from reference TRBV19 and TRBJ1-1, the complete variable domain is DGGITQSPKYLFRKEGQNVTLSCEQNLNHDAMYWYRQDPGQGLRLIYYSQIVNDFQKGDIAEGYSVSREKKESFPLTVTSAQKNPTAFYLCASSMPQGADGTEAFFGQGTRLTVV.

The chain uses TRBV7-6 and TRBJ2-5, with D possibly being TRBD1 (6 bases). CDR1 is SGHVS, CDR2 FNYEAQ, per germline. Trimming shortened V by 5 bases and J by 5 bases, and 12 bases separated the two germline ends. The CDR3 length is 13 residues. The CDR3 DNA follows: TGTGCCAGCAGCATCAGGGGTGGGGAGACCCAGTACTTC. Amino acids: CASSIRGGETQYF.